The 29 T cell receptor beta chains in this list originate from one sample, sequenced in a study of identifying expanded T cells in peripheral blood. Here immunoSEQ multiplex PCR was the method, and the copy in TCRdb shows in-frame clones only, minus some. The repertoire holds under 150,000 clones, with approximately 86% as singletons. The source material was blood. These TCRs come from a person aged 18 to 75 in good health.

The chain is built from TRBV10-1 and TRBJ2-3, with D unclear. Germline V gives CDR1 WNHNN, CDR2 SYGVQD (reference sequence). With 6 bases removed from V and 3 bases from J, the gap between germline ends came to 4 bases. The CDR3 sequence is 11 residues long. For the CDR3, the DNA is TGCGCCAGCAGCAATACAGATACGCAGTATTTT. Translated: CASSNTDTQYF.

The chain has TRBV7-9 and TRBJ2-5, with D perhaps assigned TRBD1 or TRBD2 (5 bases each). The V gene's germline CDR1 is SEHNR and CDR2 FQNEAQ (reference sequence). The germline V and J ends were trimmed by 2 bases and 2 bases, with 15 bases remaining between them. The CDR3 has 16 residues. The chain's CDR3 is CASSLRPGTSQETQYF. The CDR3 coding sequence is TGTGCCAGCAGCTTAAGGCCGGGGACGAGTCAAGAGACCCAGTACTTC.

The genes are TRBV7-9 and TRBJ2-5; D remains unclear. Trimming removed 1 base from V and 4 bases from J, with 10 bases in between. This CDR3 region has 14 residues. CDR1 and CDR2 from the germline V gene are SEHNR and FQNEAQ (reference sequence). CDR3 residues: CASSLDAGGETQYF. The CDR3 coding sequence is TGTGCCAGCAGCTTAGATGCAGGCGGAGAGACCCAGTACTTC.

The chain has TRBV19 and TRBJ2-1; 7 nucleotides agree with TRBD1. The CDR3 sequence is 15 residues long. Looked up from germline, CDR1 is LNHDA and CDR2 is SQIVND (reference sequence). The junction had 7 bases not matched to a gene; V was cut back by 3 bases and J by 5 bases. The CDR3 spells CASSMSGTANNEQFF. In DNA form, the CDR3 reads TGTGCCAGTAGTATGAGTGGGACAGCCAACAATGAGCAGTTCTTC.

The chain joins TRBV7-2 to TRBJ1-5; maybe TRBD1 (5 bases). CDR1 is SGHTA and CDR2 is FQGNSA in the germline V gene. The CDR3 has 15 residues. Trimming shortened V by 4 bases and J by 6 bases, and 16 bases separated the two germline ends. Here the CDR3 reads CASSSRGVGGQPQHF. CDR3 coding DNA: TGTGCCAGCAGCTCCCGAGGGGTGGGCGGTCAGCCCCAGCATTTT.

The rearrangement links TRBV10-3 to TRBJ2-1, with 7 bases identical to TRBD2. Germline trimming cut 6 bases from V and 9 bases from J; bases unmatched to any gene: 11. Germline loops: CDR1 ENHRY, CDR2 SYGVKD. There are 14 residues in the CDR3. This CDR3 reads CAIRDEGGKAEQFF. CDR3 DNA sequence: TGTGCCATCAGGGACGAGGGAGGGAAGGCTGAGCAGTTCTTC.

This chain uses TRBV5-5 with TRBJ1-2; 9 bases agree with TRBD1. The CDR3 sequence is 15 residues long. V dropped 3 bases and J dropped 4; count of bases not matched to a gene: 7. The germline gives CDR1 SGHKS, CDR2 YYEKEE (reference sequence). The CDR3 spells CASSSGQGSFYGYTF. CDR3 DNA: TGTGCCAGCAGCTCAGGACAGGGGAGTTTCTATGGCTACACCTTC.

The rearrangement uses TRBV7-2 and TRBJ2-3, with TRBD1 matching over 7 bases. This CDR3 spans 14 amino acids. J was trimmed by 6 bases and V by 5 bases; bases with no gene match: 8. Germline CDR1 is SGHTA and CDR2 is FQGNSA. CDR3: CASSARQGWDTQYF. The CDR3 bases are TGTGCCAGCAGCGCCCGACAGGGTTGGGATACGCAGTATTTT.

This chain joins TRBV5-1 and TRBJ2-7; no firm D call. The V end was cut by 0 bases, the J end by 0 bases, with 4 bases between. From germline, CDR1 is SGHRS and CDR2 YFSETQ. This CDR3 spans 13 amino acids. The CDR3 DNA reads as TGCGCCAGCAGCTTGGAGGGCTCCTACGAGCAGTACTTC. Residues: CASSLEGSYEQYF.

V is TRBV19 and J is TRBJ1-1; D is perhaps TRBD1 (6 bases). The V end was cut by 6 bases, the J end by 5 bases, with 16 bases between. The CDR3 has 14 amino acids. CDR1 and CDR2 (germline): LNHDA, SQIVND (reference sequence). The CDR3 sequence is CASSIQGYGTEAFF. CDR3 bases: TGTGCCAGTAGCATCCAGGGGTACGGAACTGAAGCTTTCTTT.

The CDR3 protein is CASTRPYTEAFF. The CDR3 coding sequence is TGTGCCAGCACCAGACCGTACACTGAAGCTTTCTTT. The rearrangement uses TRBV7-2 and TRBJ1-1; D is unclear. The CDR3 consists of 12 residues. The germline gives CDR1 SGHTA, CDR2 FQGNSA. Trimming shortened V by 7 bases and J by 3 bases, and 9 bases separated the two germline ends.

The chain uses TRBV18 and TRBJ1-2; perhaps TRBD1 as D (5 bases). The V gene lost 3 bases and the J gene lost 1 base, with 12 bases spanning the gap. The V gene's germline CDR1 is KGHSH and CDR2 LQKENI. This CDR3 is 15 amino acids long. The CDR3 spells CASSPRGLINYGYTF. CDR3 nucleotides: TGTGCCAGCTCACCCCGGGGCCTTATTAACTATGGCTACACCTTC.

The chain links TRBV27 to TRBJ2-5; D might be TRBD1 or TRBD2, each matching 7 bases. Germline V gene data show CDR1 as MNHEY and CDR2 as SMNVEV (reference sequence). V was shortened by 6 bases and J by 4 bases, with 18 bases between the two germline ends. The CDR3 sequence is 15 residues long. In DNA form, the CDR3 reads TGTGCCAGCAGCTGGGGAGGGGGCGGGTCAGAGACCCAGTACTTC. It is translated as CASSWGGGGSETQYF.

V gene TRBV5-1 combines with J gene TRBJ2-7; D gene uncertain. This CDR3 region has 13 residues. The germline gives CDR1 SGHRS, CDR2 YFSETQ. V lost 0 bases and J lost 3, with 7 bases in between. The CDR3 is CASSLGEDYEQYF. The CDR3 DNA sequence: TGCGCCAGCAGCTTGGGGGAAGACTACGAGCAGTACTTC.

The chain uses TRBV5-5 and TRBJ1-5; 7 bases are a match to TRBD1. Germline values: CDR1 SGHKS, CDR2 YYEKEE (reference sequence). The CDR3 has 15 amino acids. With V trimmed by 4 bases and J by 5 bases, 9 bases remained unmatched. This chain's CDR3 is CASSHTGVVDQPQHF. The DNA for the CDR3 is TGTGCCAGCAGCCATACAGGGGTGGTAGATCAGCCCCAGCATTTT.

Turning to this clone: In the same sample, other DNA sequences code for this CDR3. V usage is TRBV28 and J usage is TRBJ1-1; D is uncertain. The germline V and J ends were trimmed by 3 bases and 1 base, with 3 bases remaining between them. The CDR3 contains 12 residues. CDR1 and CDR2 (germline): MDHEN, SYDVKM. The CDR3 is CASSFRNTEAFF. CDR3 coding DNA: TGTGCCAGCAGTTTCCGGAACACTGAAGCTTTCTTT.

The V call is TRBV28, the J call TRBJ2-5; 10 bases map to TRBD2. The CDR3 runs 15 residues. The germline V gene has CDR1 MDHEN and CDR2 SYDVKM. V shed 8 bases, J shed 2 bases, and the junction held 8 bases outside the gene matches. The CDR3 is CASGYASGRQETQYF. Here the CDR3 DNA reads TGTGCCAGCGGGTACGCTAGCGGGAGACAAGAGACCCAGTACTTC.

The chain uses TRBV5-6 and TRBJ1-2, with D unresolved. V lost 3 bases, J lost 4 bases, and 7 bases lay in between. Germline V gives CDR1 SGHDT, CDR2 YYEEEE. This CDR3 region has 12 residues. CDR3 in amino acids: CASSSQAYGYTF. As DNA, the CDR3 is TGTGCCAGCAGCTCGCAGGCCTATGGCTACACCTTC. The full variable domain, in which reference TRBV5-6 and TRBJ1-2 provide the parts outside the CDR3, is DAGVTQSPTHLIKTRGQQVTLRCSPKSGHDTVSWYQQALGQGPQFIFQYYEEEERQRGNFPDRFSGHQFPNYSSELNVNALLLGDSALYLCASSSQAYGYTFGSGTRLTVV.

This clone has just a few counts. V usage is TRBV15 and J usage is TRBJ1-1; no firm D call. Germline V lookup: CDR1 LNHNV, CDR2 YYDKDF (reference sequence). This CDR3 comprises 13 residues. Trimming left V 0 bases short and J 10 bases short, with 12 bases between. CDR3 amino acids: CATSRDRNRLAFF. In DNA form, the CDR3 reads TGTGCCACCAGCAGAGATCGAAATCGCTTAGCTTTCTTT. The full variable domain, with the rest looked up from reference TRBV15 and TRBJ1-1, is DAMVIQNPRYQVTQFGKPVTLSCSQTLNHNVMYWYQQKSSQAPKLLFHYYDKDFNNEADTPDNFQSRRPNTSFCFLDIRSPGLGDTAMYLCATSRDRNRLAFFGQGTRLTVV.

The gene calls are TRBV19 and TRBJ1-1, with D uncertain. From germline, CDR1 is LNHDA and CDR2 SQIVND (reference sequence). The germline V and J ends were trimmed by 8 bases and 1 base, with 8 bases remaining between them. The CDR3 runs to 12 residues. DNA of the CDR3: TGTGCCAGTTCCGGGCCGAACACTGAAGCTTTCTTT. Protein sequence: CASSGPNTEAFF.

The chain employs TRBV7-9 and TRBJ1-5, with TRBD1 matching 8 bases. Germline V gene lookup returns CDR1 SEHNR and CDR2 FQNEAQ (reference sequence). The CDR3 spans 16 residues. The V and J ends lost 5 bases and 1 base, in that order; junction bases with no gene match: 7. The CDR3 DNA is TGTGCCAGCAGCCATACAGGGGGTGTAAGCAATCAGCCCCAGCATTTT. This sequence encodes CASSHTGGVSNQPQHF.

This chain connects TRBV2 to TRBJ2-1; D is perhaps TRBD2 (5 bases). The CDR3 runs 13 residues. CDR1 is SNHLY, CDR2 FYNNEI, per germline. V was trimmed by 4 bases and J by 8 bases, leaving 12 bases between them. In nucleotides, the CDR3 is TGTGCCAGCAGTGCCTCGCGGGTGGATGAGCAGTTCTTC. This sequence encodes CASSASRVDEQFF.

The chain employs TRBV27 and TRBJ2-7, with a possible D match to TRBD1 (6 bases). Trimming took off 6 bases at V and 6 bases at J, with 18 bases between the two ends. CDR1 is MNHEY, CDR2 SMNVEV, per germline (reference sequence). The CDR3 is 14 residues long. This chain's CDR3 is CASRPVPTGREQYF. The CDR3 nucleotides read TGTGCCAGCAGGCCCGTTCCGACAGGCCGCGAGCAGTACTTC.

V is TRBV7-2 and J is TRBJ2-1; possibly TRBD1 for D (6 bases). The CDR3 totals 12 residues. Germline CDR1 is SGHTA and CDR2 is FQGNSA. The ends were cut back, 1 base at V and 12 bases at J, with 10 bases in the middle. The CDR3 DNA reads as TGTGCCAGCAGCTTAGACAGGGCTTGGCAGTTCTTC. Translation: CASSLDRAWQFF.

This chain connects TRBV2 to TRBJ1-1, with D uncertain. This CDR3 region has 11 residues. V dropped 2 bases and J dropped 8 bases, with 6 bases sitting between them. CDR1 is SNHLY and CDR2 is FYNNEI in the germline V gene. The CDR3 region is CASSEWREAFF. For the CDR3, the DNA is TGTGCCAGCAGTGAATGGAGGGAAGCTTTCTTT.

This sequence joins TRBV7-8 and TRBJ2-7; the match to TRBD1 covers 12 bases. Germline-derived CDR1 and CDR2 are SGHVS and FQNEAQ. The CDR3 consists of 17 residues. Losses at the gene ends were 5 bases for V and 2 bases for J; bases not matched to a gene: 10. This chain's CDR3 is CASSGGTGGPRAYEQYF. CDR3 coding DNA: TGTGCCAGCAGCGGTGGGACAGGGGGCCCACGTGCCTACGAGCAGTACTTC.

Worth noting for this clone: Other DNA sequences in this specimen translate into the identical CDR3. The chain recombines TRBV19 with TRBJ2-7; maybe TRBD2 (6 bases). Trimming took off 1 base at V and 3 bases at J, with 10 bases between the two ends. This CDR3 has 14 amino acids. Germline-derived CDR1 and CDR2 are LNHDA and SQIVND (reference sequence). The CDR3 here is CASSIGGGSYEQYF. The CDR3 nucleotides are TGTGCCAGTAGTATAGGTGGAGGGAGCTACGAGCAGTACTTC.

This clone has a single count. Other DNA sequences of this sample code for an identical CDR3. The chain combines TRBV5-1 with TRBJ2-5; D gene uncertain. CDR1 SGHRS and CDR2 YFSETQ come from the germline V gene. Trimming removed 1 base at V and 2 bases at J, with 6 bases between. The CDR3 totals 13 residues. The CDR3 sequence is CASSLRSQETQYF. CDR3 DNA sequence: TGCGCCAGCAGCTTGCGGTCACAAGAGACCCAGTACTTC. The variable domain in full, with the rest retrieved from reference TRBV5-1 and TRBJ2-5, is KAGVTQTPRYLIKTRGQQVTLSCSPISGHRSVSWYQQTPGQGLQFLFEYFSETQRNKGNFPGRFSGRQFSNSRSEMNVSTLELGDSALYLCASSLRSQETQYFGPGTRLLVL.

This chain links TRBV4-2 with TRBJ1-2; D gene uncertain. This CDR3 is built from 14 residues. Germline CDR1 LGHNA, CDR2 YNFKEQ. The V end was cut by 8 bases, the J end by 4 bases, with 17 bases between. Written as DNA, the CDR3 is TGTGCCAGCTCTCGCGGCAGTAGGACCTATGGCTACACCTTC. Its translation: CASSRGSRTYGYTF.